This is a list of T cell receptor beta chains from one sample in a study of preoperative IRX-2 immunotherapy in early breast cancer. The repertoire was sequenced with immunoSEQ multiplex PCR; TCRdb's copy has only in-frame clones and lacks some. The sample lists approximately 25,000 clones, approximately 77% occurring once. Sequenced here: lymph node tissue, sampled after IRX-2 immunotherapy. Source of these receptors: a human donor with breast cancer. Both conserved end residues are part of each CDR3. A D gene is named only where the DNA matches it firmly. Some rows mark clone size as missing; the rest say once, few, many or name a class of expanded clone.

size: NA; V: TRBV6-8; J: TRBJ2-1; D: TRBD1; DNA: TGTGCCAGCAGGCTAACAGGGGGCTCTTCCTACAATGAGCAGTTCTTC; CDR3: CASRLTGGSSYNEQFF
size: NA; V: TRBV25-1; J: TRBJ2-7; D: TRBD2; DNA: TGTGCCACCGGGGGGGATTGGTCCTACGAGCAGTACTTC; CDR3: CATGGDWSYEQYF
size: few; V: TRBV28; J: TRBJ1-2; D: TRBD1; DNA: TGTGCCAGCAGTTTTGGGACAGGGGGGGTTCTGGGCTACACCTTC; CDR3: CASSFGTGGVLGYTF
size: NA; V: TRBV11-3; J: TRBJ2-1; D: TRBD2; DNA: TGTGCCAGCAGCTTAAGTGGGACTAGCGGGATAATAGTCTACAATGAGCAGTTCTTC; CDR3: CASSLSGTSGIIVYNEQFF
size: once; V: TRBV18; J: TRBJ2-7; D: NA; DNA: TGTGCCAGCTCACCACAGGGGTTGGGAGATCATTACGAGCAGTACTTC; CDR3: CASSPQGLGDHYEQYF
size: few; V: TRBV28; J: TRBJ1-1; D: NA; DNA: TGTGCCAGCAGTTTAAGGCACACTGAAGCTTTCTTT; CDR3: CASSLRHTEAFF
size: NA; V: TRBV1; J: TRBJ2-7; D: NA; DNA: TGCGCCAGCAGCCAGGGTTTCTTATACGAGCAGTACTTC; CDR3: CASSQGFLYEQYF
size: NA; V: TRBV9; J: TRBJ2-3; D: NA; DNA: TGTGCCAGCAGCCCCCAGGCTGTAAGGAACACAGATACGCAGTATTTT; CDR3: CASSPQAVRNTDTQYF
size: NA; V: TRBV6-8; J: TRBJ2-3; D: NA; DNA: TGTGCCAGCAGTTACTCCGGAACCCTTTTTCGCACAGATACGCAGTATTTT; CDR3: CASSYSGTLFRTDTQYF
size: once; V: TRBV11-3; J: TRBJ2-2; D: NA; DNA: TGTGCCAGCAGCTATGGGCCGCTCCGAACCGGGGAGCTGTTTTTT; CDR3: CASSYGPLRTGELFF
size: NA; V: TRBV5-1; J: TRBJ2-1; D: NA; DNA: TGCGCCAGCAGCTTGCCCCCCTTTTACGGGAACTTAGACAATGAGCAGTTCTTC; CDR3: CASSLPPFYGNLDNEQFF
size: NA; V: TRBV7-6; J: TRBJ2-2; D: NA; DNA: TGTGCCAGCAGCTTACCTTTCAGCGCAGGAAGGCGATCCACCGGGGAGCTGTTTTTT; CDR3: CASSLPFSAGRRSTGELFF
size: NA; V: TRBV15; J: TRBJ2-3; D: NA; DNA: TGTGCCACCAGCAGAGATGCGGTCACAGATACGCAGTATTTT; CDR3: CATSRDAVTDTQYF
size: NA; V: TRBV28; J: TRBJ1-1; D: NA; DNA: TGTGCCAGCAGTTTATCAGGGGTAACCTTAGCTTTCTTT; CDR3: CASSLSGVTLAFF
size: NA; V: TRBV18; J: TRBJ2-1; D: NA; DNA: TGTGCCAGCTCACTCCTCCGTAGACTCTTAAATGAGCAGTTCTTC; CDR3: CASSLLRRLLNEQFF
size: NA; V: TRBV11-3; J: TRBJ2-3; D: TRBD2; DNA: TGTGCCAGCAGCTTGAGCTCTCCGGGGGGGGATACGCAGTATTTT; CDR3: CASSLSSPGGDTQYF
size: NA; V: TRBV11-3; J: TRBJ2-1; D: NA; DNA: TGTGCCAGCAGCTGGACGTCGAGCTCCTACAATGAGCAGTTCTTC; CDR3: CASSWTSSSYNEQFF
size: once; V: TRBV7-1; J: TRBJ2-1; D: NA; DNA: TGTGCCAGCAGCTTAGACCGCAGCTCCTACAATGAGCAGTTCTTC; CDR3: CASSLDRSSYNEQFF
size: NA; V: TRBV6-8; J: TRBJ1-2; D: NA; DNA: TGTGCCAGCTCGGGGTTCAACTATGGCTACACCTTC; CDR3: CASSGFNYGYTF
size: NA; V: TRBV5-1; J: TRBJ1-2; D: TRBD1; DNA: TGCGCCAGCAGCTTGACGGGGACAGGGGAGTATGGCTACACCTTC; CDR3: CASSLTGTGEYGYTF